Here is one T cell receptor (beta chain) with its context. The antigen is unknown. Data came from immunoSEQ multiplex PCR; TCRdb stores just in-frame clones and leaves some out. The repertoire has about 70,000 clones, 84% of them found once; the top ten carry approximately 1.3%. These data belong to a study of T cells in localized non-small cell lung cancer. Findings and limits, study-wide: Without multi-region sequencing, intratumor heterogeneity could not be excluded. Longer overall survival was seen with higher T cell density measured in blood. Exceeding tumor, uninvolved adjacent lung had the highest T cell clonality. In adjacent lung, a median around 57 of the top 100 tumor clones were found.

The TCR was taken from an older female donor with stage I lung adenocarcinoma. The sequences come from peripheral blood, collected before any cancer treatment.

The CDR3 spells CASRTSVGGTTEAFF. The CDR3 coding sequence is TGTGCCAGCAGGACTTCGGTGGGGGGGACCACTGAAGCTTTCTTT. V and J are TRBV28 and TRBJ1-1; possible D gene TRBD1, 5 bases. This CDR3 has 15 amino acids. CDR1 is MDHEN, CDR2 SYDVKM, per germline. The V end lost 6 bases, the J end lost 4 bases, and 18 bases lay between the germline ends.